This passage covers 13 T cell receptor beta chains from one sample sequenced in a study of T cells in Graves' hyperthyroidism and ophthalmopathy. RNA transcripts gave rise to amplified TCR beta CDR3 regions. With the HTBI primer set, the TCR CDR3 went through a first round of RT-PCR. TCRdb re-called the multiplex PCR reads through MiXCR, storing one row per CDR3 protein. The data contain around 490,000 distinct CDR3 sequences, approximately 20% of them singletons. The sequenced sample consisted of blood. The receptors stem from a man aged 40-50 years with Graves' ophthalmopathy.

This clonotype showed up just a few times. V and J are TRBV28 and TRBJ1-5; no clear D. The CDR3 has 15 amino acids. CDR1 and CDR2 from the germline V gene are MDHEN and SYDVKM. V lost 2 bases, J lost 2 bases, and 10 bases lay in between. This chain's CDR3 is CASSLKFSRNQPQHF. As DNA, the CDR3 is TGTGCCAGCAGTTTAAAGTTTTCACGCAATCAGCCCCAGCATTTT.

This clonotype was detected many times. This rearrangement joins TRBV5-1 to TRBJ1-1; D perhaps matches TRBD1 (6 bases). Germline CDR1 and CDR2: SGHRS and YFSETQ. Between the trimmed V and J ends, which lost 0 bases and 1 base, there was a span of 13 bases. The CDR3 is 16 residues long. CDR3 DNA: TGCGCCAGCAGCTTGGGCCCCGGGACACCGAACACTGAAGCTTTCTTT. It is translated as CASSLGPGTPNTEAFF.

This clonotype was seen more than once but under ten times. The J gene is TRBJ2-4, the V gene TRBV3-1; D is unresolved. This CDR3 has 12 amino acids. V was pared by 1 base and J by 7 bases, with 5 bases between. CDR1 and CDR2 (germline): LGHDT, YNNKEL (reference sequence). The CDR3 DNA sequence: TGTGCCAGCAGCCAAGTTGAGAACATTCAGTACTTC. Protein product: CASSQVENIQYF.

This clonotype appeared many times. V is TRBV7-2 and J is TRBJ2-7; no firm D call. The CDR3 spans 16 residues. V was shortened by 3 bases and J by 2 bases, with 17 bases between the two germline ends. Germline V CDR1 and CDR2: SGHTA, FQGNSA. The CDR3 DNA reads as TGTGCCAGCAGCTTGGTTGGGCGCACCGGAACCTACGAGCAGTACTTC. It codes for CASSLVGRTGTYEQYF.

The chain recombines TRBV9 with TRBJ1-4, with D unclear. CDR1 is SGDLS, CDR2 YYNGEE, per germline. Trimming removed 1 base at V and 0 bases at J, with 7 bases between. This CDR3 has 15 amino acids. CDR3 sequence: CASSVTGATNEKLFF. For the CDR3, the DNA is TGTGCCAGCAGCGTAACCGGCGCAACTAATGAAAAACTGTTTTTT.

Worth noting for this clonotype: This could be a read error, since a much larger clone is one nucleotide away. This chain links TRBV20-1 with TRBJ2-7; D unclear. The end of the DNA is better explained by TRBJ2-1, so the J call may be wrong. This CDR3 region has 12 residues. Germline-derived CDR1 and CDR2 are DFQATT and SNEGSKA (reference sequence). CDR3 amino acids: CSARGSTYEQFF. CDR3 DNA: TGCAGTGCTAGGGGGTCCACCTACGAGCAGTTCTTC.

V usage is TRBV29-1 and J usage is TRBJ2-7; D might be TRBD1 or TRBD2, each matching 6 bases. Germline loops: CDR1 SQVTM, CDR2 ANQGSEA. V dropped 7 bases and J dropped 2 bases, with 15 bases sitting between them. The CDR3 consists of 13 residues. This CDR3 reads CSAKGGLPYEQYF. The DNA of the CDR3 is TGCAGCGCGAAAGGGGGACTGCCCTACGAGCAGTACTTC.

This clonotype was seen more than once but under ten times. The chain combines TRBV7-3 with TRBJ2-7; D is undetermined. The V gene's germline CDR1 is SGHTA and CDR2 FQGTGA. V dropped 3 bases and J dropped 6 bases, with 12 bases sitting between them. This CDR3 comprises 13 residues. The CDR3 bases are TGTGCCAGCAGCTTCGACCGGCAAAGCGAGCAGTACTTC. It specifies CASSFDRQSEQYF.

The CDR3 loop is CASSSAGVAGAEQYF. CDR3 coding DNA: TGCGCCAGCAGCTCCGCGGGGGTAGCGGGAGCCGAGCAGTACTTC. This chain links TRBV5-1 with TRBJ2-7; 9 bases match TRBD2. The CDR3 sequence is 15 residues long. CDR1 SGHRS and CDR2 YFSETQ come from the germline V gene. V was pared by 3 bases and J by 6 bases, with 10 bases of the junction left unmatched.

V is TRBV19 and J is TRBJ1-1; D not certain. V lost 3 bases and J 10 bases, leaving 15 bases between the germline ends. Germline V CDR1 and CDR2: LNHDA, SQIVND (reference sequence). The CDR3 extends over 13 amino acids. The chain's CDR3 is CASSIPSQRGAFF. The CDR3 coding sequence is TGTGCCAGTAGTATTCCCTCACAGCGAGGAGCTTTCTTT.

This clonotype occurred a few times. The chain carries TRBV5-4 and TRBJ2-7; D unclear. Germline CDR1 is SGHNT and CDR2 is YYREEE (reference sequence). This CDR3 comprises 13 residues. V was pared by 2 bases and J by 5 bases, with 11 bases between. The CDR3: CASSFFSANEQYF. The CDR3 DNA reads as TGTGCCAGCAGCTTCTTCAGCGCAAACGAGCAGTACTTC.

CDR3 sequence reads: CASNDRLGAQHF. CDR3 DNA: TGTGCCAGCAACGACAGGCTCGGGGCCCAGCATTTT. The chain is built from TRBV6-1 and TRBJ1-5; D may be TRBD1 (6 bases). Looked up from germline, CDR1 is MNHNS and CDR2 is SASEGT. V dropped 7 bases and J dropped 11 bases, with 15 bases sitting between them. The CDR3 consists of 12 residues.

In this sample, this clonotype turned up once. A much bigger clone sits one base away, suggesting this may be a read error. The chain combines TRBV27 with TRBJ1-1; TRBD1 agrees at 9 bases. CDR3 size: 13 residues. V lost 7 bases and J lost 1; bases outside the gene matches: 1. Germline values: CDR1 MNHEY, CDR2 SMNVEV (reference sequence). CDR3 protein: CASTGQGNTEAFF. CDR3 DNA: TGTGCCAGCACGGGACAGGGGAACACTGAAGCTTTCTTT.